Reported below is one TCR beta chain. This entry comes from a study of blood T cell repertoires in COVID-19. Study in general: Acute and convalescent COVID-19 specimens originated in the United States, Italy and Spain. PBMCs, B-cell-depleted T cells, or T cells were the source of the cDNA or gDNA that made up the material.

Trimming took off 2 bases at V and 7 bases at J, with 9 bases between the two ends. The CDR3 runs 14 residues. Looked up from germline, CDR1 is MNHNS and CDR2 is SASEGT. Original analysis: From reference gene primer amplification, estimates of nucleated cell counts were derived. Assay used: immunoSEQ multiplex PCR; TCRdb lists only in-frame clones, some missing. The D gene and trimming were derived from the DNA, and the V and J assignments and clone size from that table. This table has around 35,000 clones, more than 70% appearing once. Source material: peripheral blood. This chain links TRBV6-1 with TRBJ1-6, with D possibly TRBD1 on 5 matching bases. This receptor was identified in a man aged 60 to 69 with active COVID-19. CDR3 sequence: CASSEQGGNSPLHF. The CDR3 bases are TGTGCCAGCAGTGAACAGGGAGGGAATTCACCCCTCCACTTT.